This T cell receptor (beta chain) was identified during a study of OX40 agonist ivuxolimab in advanced cancers. Study as a whole: Patients received the agonistic anti-OX40 (CD134) antibody ivuxolimab. Those treated in dose escalation had hepatocellular carcinoma, melanoma, renal cell cancer or head and neck cancer. The study reported partial responses in three patients: one hepatocellular carcinoma, two cutaneous melanoma.

Samples of blood were obtained at baseline, on cycle 4 day 1, and on cycle 7 day 1. V lost 6 bases and J lost 5; bases outside the gene matches: 7. The CDR3 consists of 14 residues. Per germline, CDR1 MNHEY and CDR2 SMNVEV (reference sequence). Repertoires were generated with immunoSEQ multiplex PCR, while TCRdb's copy carries only in-frame clones and drops some. There are just over 15,000 clones in the sample; under 65% occur only once, and roughly 8.3% lies in the top ten. The sequencing used CD4+ or CD8+ T cells sorted from blood, collected in a trial of the OX40 agonist ivuxolimab. This chain joins TRBV27 and TRBJ2-3; the match to TRBD2 covers 8 bases. The receptor's source is an adult with an advanced solid tumor such as melanoma, head and neck, liver or kidney cancer. The CDR3 is CASSRGGWIDTQYF. The CDR3 DNA sequence: TGTGCCAGCAGCCGGGGGGGCTGGATAGATACGCAGTATTTT.